This TCR beta chain was documented in a study of OX40 agonist ivuxolimab in advanced cancers. Context from the whole study: Ivuxolimab, which targeted the costimulatory receptor OX40 (CD134), was an agonistic, fully human IgG2 monoclonal antibody. Among the roughly 54 dose-escalation patients, roughly 20 had hepatocellular carcinoma, 15 or so melanoma, 9 renal cell carcinoma and 9 head and neck cancer. In the dose-escalation cohort, 82.7% of patients were male, and the mean age was roughly 60 years, with a range of about 20 to 79. Prior anti-PD-1, anti-PD-L1 or anti-CTLA-4 therapy was permitted, and 30% to 45% of dose-escalation patients had received checkpoint inhibitors. The paper reports the monotherapy dose-escalation portion (N of about 50 patients) of the phase I ivuxolimab trial. Partial responses were achieved by three dose-escalation patients, of whom one had hepatocellular carcinoma and two had cutaneous melanoma. Peripheral TCRbeta sequencing was intended to test whether TCR sequence diversity was altered and clonal T-cell expansion was caused by ivuxolimab. Intravenous ivuxolimab was administered to patients every 2 weeks at six dose levels: 0.01, 0.1, 0.3, 1.5, 3 and 10 mg/kg. Paper-wide results and their limitations: At doses from 0.1 to 3.0 mg/kg, clonal expansion was seen in both CD4+ and CD8+ blood T cells between baseline and week 6. Low levels of normalized T-cell clonal expansion were also seen in some nonresponding patients. On average, CD8+ T cells showed more expanded clones than CD4+ T cells after ivuxolimab. Which antigens the clonally expanded peripheral T cells were specific for was not determined. In partial responders in the 0.1-3.0 mg/kg groups, normalized peripheral clonal expansion was found to be among the lowest, especially among CD8+ T cells.

Reading from cysteine to phenylalanine, the CDR3 counts 16 amino acids. The sequence is cut down to CDR3 DNA, 48 bases in frame from base 1. CDR1 and CDR2, per the germline V gene (reference sequence), are LNHDA and SQIVND. V gives up 2 bases and J gives up 1 base, and the segment between their germline ends measures 15 bases. The trial excluded patients who had a history of autoimmune disease or who were on systemic immunosuppression. Peripheral blood for TCR sequencing was collected from all dose cohorts at baseline, on cycle 4 day 1, and on cycle 7 day 1. Samples came from an open-label, multicenter, first-in-human phase I dose-escalation trial of ivuxolimab. The trial enrolled adults with locally advanced or metastatic head and neck squamous cell, hepatocellular, melanoma or renal cell carcinoma. Before TCR sequencing, CD4+ and CD8+ T cells were separately sorted from peripheral blood. To sequence the TCRbeta CDR3 region, genomic DNA was isolated from the sorted cells. TCRbeta CDR3 regions were sequenced using the immunoSEQ Assay. In TCRdb, the immuneACCESS table is reduced to in-frame sequences with V and J assigned. These tables do not hold every clone; where another copy was compared, an unresolved V gene accounts for under half, and the others remain unexplained. Recorded for this sample are about 87,000 clones; about 87% of them occurred a single time. Jointly, the top ten make up about 1.6% of the sample.

Concerning this clone: There is no known antigen for this receptor. No base quality information exists; no much larger clone differs at one position.

Recombination connected TRBV19 to TRBJ2-7; a confident D gene designation cannot be given. The source was CD4+ or CD8+ T cells sorted from blood, collected in a trial of the OX40 agonist ivuxolimab. The origin of this receptor is an adult with an advanced solid tumor such as melanoma, head and neck, liver or kidney cancer. DNA sequence: TGTGCCAGTAGTATACGGGCGGCCACTCCGTCCTACGAGCAGTACTTC. The resulting protein is CASSIRAATPSYEQYF.